This TCR beta chain was retrieved from a study of shared clonotypes between healthy human individuals. It was CD45RO-negative cells, positively selected for CCR7, that made up naive CD8 cells, with terminally differentiated effector memory CD45RA+ cells excluded. Investigators spread the genomic DNA of each subset evenly over several immunoSEQ plates. Some clones are missing from TCRdb's copy, which holds only in-frame ones; the method was immunoSEQ multiplex PCR. The sample consists of 700,000 to 950,000 clones, about 97% of them appearing once. General study points: Sampling included only blood; tissue repertoires likely differ. Larger estimated richness was generally recorded for naive subsets relative to memory subsets.

V was clipped by 9 bases and J by 3 bases, with 3 bases between them. This CDR3 is built from 10 residues. On this clone itself: Its antigen is still unknown.

The chain joins TRBV23-1 to TRBJ1-5; no firm D call. TRBV23-1 is classed as an ORF, of uncertain function. Sample: naive CD8+ T cells sorted from blood. This sequence was found in a man aged 25-40 years in good health. CDR3 nucleotide sequence: TGCGCCAGAGACAATCAGCCCCAGCATTTT. It codes for CARDNQPQHF.